The clone carrying this T cell receptor (beta chain) was observed a few times. The antigen is undetermined. The record originates from a study of CD8+ T cells in alopecia areata. The wider study: Those treated were given oral tofacitinib at 5 to 10 mg twice daily. A 6-month period off drug followed tofacitinib, which lasted 6 to 18 months.

Findings and limits, study-wide: Within the top 100, expanded CD8+ clones significantly decreased with tofacitinib, as did scalp clonality. Uncertainty remains about how baseline CD8+ expansion links to response, with one nonresponder.

Noted treatment: oral pan-JAK inhibitor, 5-10 mg twice daily. The germline V gene encodes CDR1 SGDLS and CDR2 YYNGEE. Trimming stripped 2 bases from V and 8 bases from J, with 12 bases between. CDR3 length equals 13 residues. Sequencing relied on a cDNA template that was reverse transcribed from extracted RNA. Generated by immunoSEQ multiplex PCR, the TCRdb table keeps only in-frame clones and is missing some. The table includes some 170,000 clones, about 54% detected once. The TCR was taken from a human donor with alopecia areata. Material: CD4+ T cells sorted from blood, obtained at approximately week 56, from a patient treated with tofacitinib. The chain carries TRBV9 and TRBJ2-3; D call uncertain. The CDR3 reads CASSVDYTSTQYF. In DNA form, the CDR3 reads TGTGCCAGCAGCGTCGATTACACCTCTACGCAGTATTTT.